The TCR beta chain described here comes from a study of shared T cell receptors in the human thymus. The length of the CDR3 is 15 residues. V shed 5 bases, J shed 2 bases, and the junction held 5 bases outside the gene matches. Per the germline V gene, CDR1 is MDHEN and CDR2 is SYDVKM. Clones were sequenced by immunoSEQ multiplex PCR, and TCRdb holds only the in-frame ones, with some missing. The sample records some 400,000 clones, approximately 95% being singletons. The chain employs TRBV28 and TRBJ1-4, with 7 bases identical to TRBD1. Sequenced material: thymocytes. The TCR was taken from a human donor. Here the CDR3 DNA reads TGTGCCAGCAGTGCGACGGGACAGACTAATGAAAAACTGTTTTTT. Translated, it gives CASSATGQTNEKLFF. Supplemented by reference TRBV28 and TRBJ1-4, the full variable domain reads DVKVTQSSRYLVKRTGEKVFLECVQDMDHENMFWYRQDPGLGLRLIYFSYDVKMKEKGDIPEGYSVSREKKERFSLILESASTNQTSMYLCASSATGQTNEKLFFGSGTQLSVL.